One sample yielded the 19 T cell receptor beta chains listed below, sequenced in a study of a mutant IDH1 vaccine in newly diagnosed glioma. TCRdb's table, derived via immunoSEQ multiplex PCR, lists solely in-frame clones and lacks some. The sample includes 45,000 to 65,000 clones, less than 75% seen only once; the top ten take more than 4.5%. No antigen has been assigned to these receptors. Time point specified: week 47, end of study. The investigators gave 300 ug of mutant IDH1 20-mer peptide in each vaccine dose, together with topical imiquimod. Here the sequenced sample was peripheral blood mononuclear cells (PBMCs), taken from a glioma patient whose treatment included an IDH1 peptide vaccine. The source is a man in his forties or fifties with glioma. Some clones in this sample may be carry-over from other donors' samples.

The V and J genes are TRBV7-8 and TRBJ2-2; 13 nucleotides match TRBD2. The CDR3 runs 17 residues. Germline V gene lookup returns CDR1 SGHVS and CDR2 FQNEAQ. V shed 4 bases and J 6 bases; nucleotides not matched to a gene: 8. CDR3 bases: TGTGCCAGCAGCTCCCCGGGACTAGCGGGGAGAGCCGGGGAGCTGTTTTTT. It yields the protein CASSSPGLAGRAGELFF.

This clone was observed a single time. The J gene is TRBJ1-5, the V gene TRBV10-2, with no clear D. The V end was cut by 6 bases, the J end by 3 bases, with 9 bases between. The CDR3 is made up of 13 amino acids. CDR1 WSHSY and CDR2 SAAADI come from the germline V gene. CDR3 DNA: TGCGCCAGCAGGAGTACGAACAATCAGCCCCAGCATTTT. Its protein product is CASRSTNNQPQHF.

The rearrangement joins TRBV5-1 to TRBJ2-7; no definite D call. V was cut by 3 bases and J by 3 bases, with 7 bases left in between. The CDR3 sequence is 12 residues long. Germline V gene data show CDR1 as SGHRS and CDR2 as YFSETQ. The CDR3 region has the DNA TGCGCCAGCAGCTACGTGGGCTACGAGCAGTACTTC. Translating it yields CASSYVGYEQYF.

This clone was counted a single time. The gene calls are TRBV25-1 and TRBJ1-5; 7 bases are a match to TRBD1. V trimming: 8 bases; J trimming: 4 bases; junction bases outside the gene matches: 5. The CDR3 has 13 amino acids. Germline loops: CDR1 MGHDK, CDR2 SYGVNS. The CDR3 loop is CASGETGNQPQHF. DNA of the CDR3: TGTGCCAGCGGAGAGACAGGGAATCAGCCCCAGCATTTT.

This clone occurred a few times. The chain couples TRBV13 to TRBJ1-1; 8 bases fit TRBD1. The germline V gene has CDR1 PRHDT and CDR2 FYEKMQ (reference sequence). The CDR3 sequence is 15 residues long. V shed 5 bases and J 2 bases; nucleotides not matched to a gene: 7. This CDR3 reads CASSTTGTGNTEAFF. The CDR3, as DNA: TGTGCCAGCAGCACCACCGGGACAGGCAACACTGAAGCTTTCTTT. The variable domain in full, completed from reference TRBV13 and TRBJ1-1, reads AAGVIQSPRHLIKEKRETATLKCYPIPRHDTVYWYQQGPGQDPQFLISFYEKMQSDKGSIPDRFSAQQFSDYHSELNMSSLELGDSALYFCASSTTGTGNTEAFFGQGTRLTVV.

The J gene is TRBJ1-5, the V gene TRBV29-1; D unresolved. The V end lost 2 bases, the J end lost 0 bases, and 14 bases lay between the germline ends. The germline CDR1 and CDR2 sequences are SQVTM and ANQGSEA. The CDR3 runs 16 residues. Here the CDR3 reads CSVETRRDFSNQPQHF. CDR3 DNA sequence: TGCAGCGTTGAAACCCGACGAGATTTTAGCAATCAGCCCCAGCATTTT.

The V and J genes are TRBV19 and TRBJ1-4; D is unclear. The CDR3 loop spans 14 amino acids. V lost 5 bases to trimming and J lost 8 bases, with 15 bases between them. Germline V gives CDR1 LNHDA, CDR2 SQIVND (reference sequence). CDR3 loop: CASSLGGRGEKLFF. CDR3 coding DNA: TGTGCCAGTAGTTTGGGAGGGCGCGGGGAAAAACTGTTTTTT. Combining the CDR3 with reference TRBV19 and TRBJ1-4 gives the whole variable domain DGGITQSPKYLFRKEGQNVTLSCEQNLNHDAMYWYRQDPGQGLRLIYYSQIVNDFQKGDIAEGYSVSREKKESFPLTVTSAQKNPTAFYLCASSLGGRGEKLFFGSGTQLSVL.

V is TRBV5-1 and J is TRBJ2-3; TRBD1 matches at 7 bases. V lost 4 bases to trimming and J lost 0 bases; unmatched junction nucleotides: 8. Germline V gene sequence: CDR1 SGHRS, CDR2 YFSETQ. The CDR3 has 16 amino acids. Written as DNA, the CDR3 is TGCGCCAGCAGCCCCGGGACAGTTTTTAGCACAGATACGCAGTATTTT. It is translated as CASSPGTVFSTDTQYF.

This clone was recorded a few times. The CDR3 protein is CASSSTGTGTLNEQFF. CDR3 coding DNA: TGTGCCAGCAGTTCGACCGGGACAGGGACCCTCAATGAGCAGTTCTTC. V and J are TRBV6-6 and TRBJ2-1; TRBD1 matches at 9 bases. This CDR3 spans 16 amino acids. V was pared by 4 bases and J by 6 bases, with 10 bases of the junction left unmatched. Germline V gene sequence: CDR1 MNHNY, CDR2 SVGAGI (reference sequence).

The CDR3 spells CASSIQPKSPAVNTEAFF. In DNA, the CDR3 is TGTGCCAGTAGTATCCAACCAAAATCCCCGGCGGTGAACACTGAAGCTTTCTTT. The rearrangement links TRBV19 to TRBJ1-1; no definite D call. Per germline, CDR1 LNHDA and CDR2 SQIVND (reference sequence). The germline V and J ends were trimmed by 3 bases and 0 bases, with 20 bases remaining between them. This CDR3 is built from 18 residues.

This clone was observed a few times. The chain employs TRBV2 and TRBJ2-5; D gene unclear. Trimming pared 5 bases from V and 3 bases from J, leaving 13 bases between. Germline CDR1 reads SNHLY; CDR2 reads FYNNEI. The CDR3 totals 14 residues. The CDR3 sequence: CASSFWSAKETQYF. In nucleotides, the CDR3 is TGTGCCAGCAGTTTTTGGTCAGCGAAAGAGACCCAGTACTTC.

CDR3 sequence reads: CASSAGTGRDEQYF. The CDR3, as DNA: TGTGCCAGCAGTGCCGGGACAGGGAGGGACGAGCAGTACTTC. J is TRBJ2-7 and V is TRBV2; the match to TRBD1 covers 9 bases. The V gene's germline CDR1 is SNHLY and CDR2 FYNNEI. The CDR3 sequence is 14 residues long. J gave up 5 bases and V 4 bases, and 6 bases lay outside the gene matches. Drawing the rest from reference TRBV2 and TRBJ2-7, the complete variable domain is EPEVTQTPSHQVTQMGQEVILRCVPISNHLYFYWYRQILGQKVEFLVSFYNNEISEKSEIFDDQFSVERPDGSNFTLKIRSTKLEDSAMYFCASSAGTGRDEQYFGPGTRLTVT.

This clone was counted a single time. The chain uses TRBV15 and TRBJ2-6, with unresolved D. The ends were cut back, 4 bases at V and 0 bases at J, with 16 bases in the middle. This CDR3 spans 18 amino acids. Germline lookup yields CDR1 LNHNV and CDR2 YYDKDF (reference sequence). The CDR3, as DNA: TGTGCCACCAGCACCACAGTAGGACGGACCTCTGGGGCCAACGTCCTGACTTTC. Translation: CATSTTVGRTSGANVLTF.

The chain uses TRBV6-5 and TRBJ1-1, with a possible D match to TRBD1 (5 bases). Germline-derived CDR1 and CDR2 are MNHEY and SVGAGI. V dropped 10 bases and J dropped 0 bases, with 15 bases sitting between them. The CDR3 runs 14 residues. CDR3 DNA sequence: TGTGCCACCCAGGGAGGGATCTTGAACACTGAAGCTTTCTTT. Its protein product is CATQGGILNTEAFF.

This chain connects TRBV18 to TRBJ1-1; weak D call: TRBD1 (6 bases). The CDR3 runs to 15 residues. V lost 3 bases and J 6 bases, leaving 17 bases between the germline ends. Germline-derived CDR1 and CDR2 are KGHSH and LQKENI. The DNA of the CDR3 is TGTGCCAGCTCACCGAACTCAGGGGTCGGGGCTGAAGCTTTCTTT. Translation gives CASSPNSGVGAEAFF. Full variable domain (rest looked up from reference TRBV18 and TRBJ1-1): NAGVMQNPRHLVRRRGQEARLRCSPMKGHSHVYWYRQLPEEGLKFMVYLQKENIIDESGMPKERFSAEFPKEGPSILRIQQVVRGDSAAYFCASSPNSGVGAEAFFGQGTRLTVV.

The V gene is TRBV18, the J gene TRBJ1-4; 7 nucleotides line up with TRBD1. CDR3 length: 14 amino acids. CDR1 KGHSH and CDR2 LQKENI come from the germline V gene. V was clipped by 3 bases and J by 6 bases; unmatched bases: 4. The CDR3 DNA reads TGTGCCAGCTCACCGGGACAGTTTGATGAAAAACTGTTTTTT. Translation: CASSPGQFDEKLFF.

This chain connects TRBV5-4 to TRBJ2-5; the match to TRBD2 covers 9 bases. Trimming took 3 bases from V and 5 from J; bases not matched to a gene: 8. This CDR3 spans 15 amino acids. CDR1 is SGHNT, CDR2 YYREEE, per germline (reference sequence). CDR3 region: CASSSAGLAGETQYF. In DNA form, the CDR3 reads TGTGCCAGCAGCTCGGCGGGACTAGCAGGCGAGACCCAGTACTTC.

V gene TRBV6-1 combines with J gene TRBJ2-5; 8 bases align to TRBD1. Looked up from germline, CDR1 is MNHNS and CDR2 is SASEGT. The ends lost 6 bases at V and 2 bases at J; junction bases unmatched: 5. This CDR3 contains 14 residues. The CDR3 bases are TGTGCCAGCAGGGGTCAGGGGGCACAAGAGACCCAGTACTTC. It is translated as CASRGQGAQETQYF.

This clone was seen only a few times. The rearrangement links TRBV7-8 to TRBJ1-5, with 8 bases that match TRBD1. J lost 5 bases, V lost 5 bases, and 5 bases had no gene match. The CDR3 runs 14 residues. Germline CDR1 reads SGHVS; CDR2 reads FQNEAQ. The DNA for the CDR3 is TGTGCCAGCAGCCCGAGGGACAGGTATCAGCCCCAGCATTTT. As protein: CASSPRDRYQPQHF.